One sample yielded the 7 T cell receptor beta chains listed below, sequenced in a study of beta chain features in type 1 diabetes. General observations from the study: Moderate but significant shortening of TCRB CDR3s was recorded in all four CD4+ subsets from Type 1 diabetes patients.

Sequencing targeted expressed TCRB transcripts, as all isolated RNA had been reverse transcribed. Method: immunoSEQ multiplex PCR; TCRdb's copy keeps in-frame clones and lacks some. The sample includes 300,000 or so clones, about 14% of them seen just once. Their target antigens are unknown. The source material was naive CD4+ T cells from blood. These receptors came from a woman aged 18-29 years with type 1 diabetes.

The chain recombines TRBV5-1 with TRBJ2-1; TRBD1 might be the D (6 bases). The CDR3 is 14 residues long. V shed 3 bases and J shed 7 bases, with 14 bases lying between them. Looked up from germline, CDR1 is SGHRS and CDR2 is YFSETQ. The chain's CDR3 is CASSWGQEGNEQFF. The CDR3 DNA reads TGCGCCAGCAGCTGGGGACAAGAGGGGAATGAGCAGTTCTTC.

The J gene is TRBJ2-7, the V gene TRBV29-1; 13 bases map to TRBD2. The CDR3 runs to 14 residues. CDR1 is SQVTM and CDR2 is ANQGSEA in the germline V gene. Written as DNA, the CDR3 is TGCAGTGGACTTAAACTAGCGGGAGGGGGGGAGCAGTACTTC. Translating it yields CSGLKLAGGGEQYF.

This chain links TRBV2 with TRBJ1-2, with D possibly TRBD1 on 5 matching bases. This CDR3 region has 16 residues. Trimming took off 5 bases at V and 3 bases at J, with 19 bases between the two ends. Germline V gives CDR1 SNHLY, CDR2 FYNNEI. CDR3 sequence (DNA): TGTGCCAGCAGTCCTCTAACCAGGGATAGGGACTATGGCTACACCTTC. Its translation: CASSPLTRDRDYGYTF. The full variable domain, completed using reference TRBV2 and TRBJ1-2, is EPEVTQTPSHQVTQMGQEVILRCVPISNHLYFYWYRQILGQKVEFLVSFYNNEISEKSEIFDDQFSVERPDGSNFTLKIRSTKLEDSAMYFCASSPLTRDRDYGYTFGSGTRLTVV.

This clone was counted only a few times. V gene TRBV5-4 combines with J gene TRBJ2-1, with 10 bases aligning to TRBD2. With V trimmed by 0 bases and J by 2 bases, 2 bases remained unmatched. This CDR3 is built from 16 residues. The germline V gene has CDR1 SGHNT and CDR2 YYREEE (reference sequence). The CDR3 DNA sequence: TGTGCCAGCAGCTTGGGGACTAGCGGAACCTACAATGAGCAGTTCTTC. Amino acid sequence: CASSLGTSGTYNEQFF.

This sequence joins TRBV9 and TRBJ2-5; 15 bases map to TRBD2. The CDR3 consists of 16 residues. V was pared by 0 bases and J by 5 bases, with 2 bases of the junction left unmatched. Germline loops: CDR1 SGDLS, CDR2 YYNGEE. The CDR3 spells CASSVAGLAGGETQYF. In DNA, the CDR3 is TGTGCCAGCAGCGTAGCCGGACTAGCGGGAGGGGAGACCCAGTACTTC.

This clone was seen once. The CDR3 here is CATSTEPGQPQHF. Written as DNA, the CDR3 is TGTGCCACCAGCACCGAACCCGGTCAGCCCCAGCATTTT. V is TRBV15 and J is TRBJ1-5; D is uncertain. The CDR3 runs to 13 residues. Germline V gene data show CDR1 as LNHNV and CDR2 as YYDKDF (reference sequence). Trimming left V 4 bases short and J 6 bases short, with 10 bases between. Using reference TRBV15 and TRBJ1-5 for the parts outside the CDR3, the full variable domain is DAMVIQNPRYQVTQFGKPVTLSCSQTLNHNVMYWYQQKSSQAPKLLFHYYDKDFNNEADTPDNFQSRRPNTSFCFLDIRSPGLGDTAMYLCATSTEPGQPQHFGDGTRLSIL.

This chain links TRBV7-9 with TRBJ1-1; D is unresolved. The V end lost 3 bases, the J end lost 0 bases, and 11 bases lay between the germline ends. Germline loops: CDR1 SEHNR, CDR2 FQNEAQ (reference sequence). This CDR3 contains 15 residues. For the CDR3, the DNA is TGTGCCAGCAGCTTCAATCTCGAGATGAACACTGAAGCTTTCTTT. It translates to CASSFNLEMNTEAFF.